The subject of this entry is one TCR beta chain. Each CD8+ T cell subset was flow-sorted in triplicate. Every sort contained 300,000 cells. Naivety in CD8+ T cells corresponded to a CD45RO-CCR7+CD27+CD95- phenotype. This specimen comes from a study of CXCR3-negative and CXCR3-positive naive CD8 T cells. At the level of the study: Across all libraries, TRB reads numbered about 135 million, with about 1.5 +/- 0.3 million in each library.

The authors prepared UMI-labeled TRB cDNA libraries by 5' RACE. TCRdb reprocessed the 5' RACE reads; each CDR3 protein has one entry and no DNA is given. The sample holds about 66,000 distinct CDR3 sequences. This CDR3 is 11 amino acids long. The TCR originated in a human donor in good health. Some clones in this sample may be carry-over from other donors' samples. The J gene is TRBJ2-3, the V gene TRBV12-3 or TRBV12-4. Sequencing was carried out using naive CXCR3- CD8+ T cells from blood. The sample's subset: CD45RO-CCR7+CD27+CD95- naive CD8+ T cells lacking CXCR3 (TNR3-). The CDR3 sequence: CASSEQDTQYF.